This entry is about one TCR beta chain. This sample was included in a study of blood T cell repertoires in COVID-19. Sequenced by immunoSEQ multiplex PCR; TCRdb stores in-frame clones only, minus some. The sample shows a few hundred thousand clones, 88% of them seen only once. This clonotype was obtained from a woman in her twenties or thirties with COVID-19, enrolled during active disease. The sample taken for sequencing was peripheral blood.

The CDR3 here is CASSFRTSGGVETQYF. DNA for the CDR3: TGTGCCAGCAGCTTCCGGACTAGCGGGGGGGTTGAGACCCAGTACTTC. The gene calls are TRBV7-2 and TRBJ2-5; 15 positions agree with TRBD2. CDR1 is SGHTA and CDR2 is FQGNSA in the germline V gene. The CDR3 sequence is 16 residues long. With V trimmed by 3 bases and J by 5 bases, 4 bases remained unmatched.